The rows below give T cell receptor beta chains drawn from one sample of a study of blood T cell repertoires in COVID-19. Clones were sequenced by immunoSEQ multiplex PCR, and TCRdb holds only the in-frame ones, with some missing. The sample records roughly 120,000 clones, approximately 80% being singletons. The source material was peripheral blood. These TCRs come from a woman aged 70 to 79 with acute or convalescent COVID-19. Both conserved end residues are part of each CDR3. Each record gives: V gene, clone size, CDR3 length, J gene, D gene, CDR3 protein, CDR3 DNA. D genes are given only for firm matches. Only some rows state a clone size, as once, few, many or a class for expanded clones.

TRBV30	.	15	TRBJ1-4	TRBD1	CAWSVPTGGNEKLFF	TGTGCCTGGAGTGTACCCACAGGGGGTAATGAAAAACTGTTTTTT
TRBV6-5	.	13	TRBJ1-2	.	CASSHDTDYGYTF	TGTGCCAGCAGTCACGACACGGACTATGGCTACACCTTC
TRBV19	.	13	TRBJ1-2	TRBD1	CASSTSRDSGYTF	TGTGCCAGTAGTACCTCAAGGGACAGTGGCTACACCTTC
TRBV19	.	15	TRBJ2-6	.	CASAAGTTGANVLTF	TGTGCCAGTGCGGCAGGGACAACTGGGGCCAACGTCCTGACTTTC
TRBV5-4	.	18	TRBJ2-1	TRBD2	CASSLGLAGAGGRNEQFF	TGTGCCAGCAGCTTGGGGCTAGCGGGAGCAGGAGGTAGAAATGAGCAGTTCTTC
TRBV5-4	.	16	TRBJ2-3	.	CASSKTISPDADTQYF	TGTGCCAGCAGCAAGACTATTTCGCCCGACGCAGATACGCAGTATTTT
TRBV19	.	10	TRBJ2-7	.	CASRPGEQYF	TGTGCCAGTAGGCCGGGGGAGCAGTACTTC
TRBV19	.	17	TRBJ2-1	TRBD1	CASSTLPGQGGRNEQFF	TGTGCCAGTAGTACCCTTCCGGGACAGGGGGGAAGGAATGAGCAGTTCTTC
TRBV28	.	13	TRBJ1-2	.	CASSLAVSGGYTF	TGTGCCAGCAGTTTAGCGGTTTCTGGCGGCTACACCTTC
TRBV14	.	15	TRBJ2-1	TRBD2	CASSQRLAGRDEQFF	TGTGCCAGCAGCCAAAGACTAGCAGGCCGGGATGAGCAGTTCTTC
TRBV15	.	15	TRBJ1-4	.	CATSRDPRPGEKLFF	TGTGCCACCAGCAGAGATCCCAGGCCAGGAGAAAAACTGTTTTTT
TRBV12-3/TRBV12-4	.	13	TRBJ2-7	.	CASSLRVVGEQYF	TGTGCCAGCAGTTTGAGGGTAGTCGGCGAGCAGTACTTC
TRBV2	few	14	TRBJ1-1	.	CASSFSPPDTEAFF	TGTGCCAGCAGTTTTTCCCCGCCGGACACTGAAGCTTTCTTT
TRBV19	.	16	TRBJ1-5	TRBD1	CASSLIPGQGYQPQHF	TGTGCCAGTAGTCTCATACCGGGACAGGGGTACCAGCCCCAGCATTTT
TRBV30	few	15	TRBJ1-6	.	CAWKTRGGNNSPLHF	TGTGCCTGGAAAACCCGTGGGGGGAACAATTCACCCCTCCACTTT
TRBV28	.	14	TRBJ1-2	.	CASSSGAIPKRYTF	TGTGCCAGCAGTTCAGGGGCGATTCCTAAGCGCTACACCTTC
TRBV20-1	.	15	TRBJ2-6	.	CSASRGMAGANVLTF	TGCAGTGCTAGTCGGGGTATGGCTGGGGCCAACGTCCTGACTTTC
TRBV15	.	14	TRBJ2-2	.	CATSRERGTGELFF	TGTGCCACCAGCAGAGAAAGGGGCACCGGGGAGCTGTTTTTT
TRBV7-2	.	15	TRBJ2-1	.	CASSLAQGVYNEQFF	TGTGCCAGCAGCTTAGCGCAAGGGGTCTACAATGAGCAGTTCTTC
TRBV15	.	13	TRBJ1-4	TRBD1	CATSPGGFEKLFF	TGTGCCACCAGCCCAGGGGGCTTTGAAAAACTGTTTTTT
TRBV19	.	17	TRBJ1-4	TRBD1	CASSMETGRTTNEKLFF	TGTGCCAGTAGTATGGAGACAGGGCGGACAACTAATGAAAAACTGTTTTTT
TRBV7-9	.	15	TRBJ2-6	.	CASSLGGVGANVLTF	TGTGCCAGCAGCTTAGGCGGGGTAGGGGCCAACGTCCTGACTTTC
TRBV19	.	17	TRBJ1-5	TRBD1	CASSVRDRGNSNQPQHF	TGTGCCAGTAGTGTCCGGGACAGGGGGAATAGCAATCAGCCCCAGCATTTT
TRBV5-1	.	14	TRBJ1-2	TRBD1	CASSLDRGLSGYTF	TGCGCCAGCAGCTTGGACAGGGGGCTAAGTGGCTACACCTTC
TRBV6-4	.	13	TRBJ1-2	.	CASSDSNGYGYTF	TGTGCCAGCAGTGACTCGAACGGGTATGGCTACACCTTC
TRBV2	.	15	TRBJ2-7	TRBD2	CASSPLAGATYEQYF	TGTGCCAGCAGCCCTCTAGCGGGGGCAACCTACGAGCAGTACTTC
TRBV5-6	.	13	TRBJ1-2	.	CASLEYGDYGYTF	TGTGCCTCCCTCGAGTACGGAGACTATGGCTACACCTTC
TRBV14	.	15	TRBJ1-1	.	CASSPVEGGYTEAFF	TGTGCCAGCAGCCCGGTCGAGGGAGGGTACACTGAAGCTTTCTTT
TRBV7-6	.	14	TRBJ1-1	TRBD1	CASRPGTGSTEAFF	TGTGCCAGCAGACCTGGGACAGGGAGCACTGAAGCTTTCTTT
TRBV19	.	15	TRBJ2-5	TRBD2	CASSIEGLASETQYF	TGTGCCAGTAGTATAGAAGGACTAGCGTCGGAGACCCAGTACTTC
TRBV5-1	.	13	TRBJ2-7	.	CASHMEVGKEQYF	TGCGCCAGCCACATGGAGGTGGGGAAGGAGCAGTACTTC
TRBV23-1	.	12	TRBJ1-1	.	CASRARATEAFF	TGCGCCAGCAGGGCGAGGGCCACTGAAGCTTTCTTT
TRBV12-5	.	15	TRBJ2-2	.	CASGLGLSNTGELFF	TGTGCTAGTGGTTTGGGACTATCGAACACCGGGGAGCTGTTTTTT
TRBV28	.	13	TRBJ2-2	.	CASSFLPARELFF	TGTGCCAGCAGTTTCCTCCCCGCGAGGGAGCTGTTTTTT
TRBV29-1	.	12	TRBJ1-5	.	CSVGGGNQPQHF	TGCAGCGTGGGGGGGGGCAATCAGCCCCAGCATTTT
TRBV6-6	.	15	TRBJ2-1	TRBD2	CASSLRGTGYNEQFF	TGTGCCAGCAGCCTGCGGGGGACTGGGTACAATGAGCAGTTCTTC
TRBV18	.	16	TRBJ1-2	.	CASSPQQGPYDYGYTF	TGTGCCAGCTCACCACAACAGGGTCCATACGACTATGGCTACACCTTC
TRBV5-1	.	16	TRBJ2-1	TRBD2	CASSSETSGRMFEQFF	TGCGCCAGCAGCTCCGAAACTAGCGGGAGAATGTTTGAGCAGTTCTTC
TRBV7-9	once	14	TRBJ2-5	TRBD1	CASSQGAQGETQYF	TGTGCCAGCAGTCAGGGGGCGCAGGGAGAGACCCAGTACTTC
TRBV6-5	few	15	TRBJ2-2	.	CASKQALGNTGELFF	TGTGCCAGCAAACAAGCGTTAGGGAACACCGGGGAGCTGTTTTTT
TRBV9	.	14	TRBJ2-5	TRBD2	CASSLGLAQETQYF	TGTGCCAGCAGCCTTGGACTAGCACAAGAGACCCAGTACTTC
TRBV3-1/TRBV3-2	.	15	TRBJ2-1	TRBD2	CASSQGVAGANEQFF	TGTGCCAGCAGCCAAGGGGTAGCGGGAGCCAATGAGCAGTTCTTC
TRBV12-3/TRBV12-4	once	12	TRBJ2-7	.	CASSKGRNEQYF	TGTGCCAGCAGTAAGGGGCGCAACGAGCAGTACTTC
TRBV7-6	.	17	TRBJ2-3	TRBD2	CASSLGQRGGLADTQYF	TGTGCCAGCAGCTTAGGCCAGCGGGGGGGCCTGGCAGATACGCAGTATTTT
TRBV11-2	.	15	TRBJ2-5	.	CASSRRGAEQETQYF	TGTGCCAGCAGCCGACGGGGAGCGGAACAAGAGACCCAGTACTTC
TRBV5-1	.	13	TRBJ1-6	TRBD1	CASRGDRNSPLHF	TGCGCCAGCAGGGGGGACAGGAATTCACCCCTCCACTTT